The 21 T cell receptor beta chains below were found in one sample sequenced in a study of CD8 T cells in ankylosing spondylitis. Study-level findings and limits: What appeared characteristic of ankylosing spondylitis blood was a TCR beta motif of eight highly homologous variants.

These receptors have no identified antigens. TCRdb ran MiXCR on the 5' RACE reads and lists one entry per CDR3 protein. The data show around 390,000 distinct CDR3 sequences, with about 20% seen just once and about 17% held by the top ten. Input material: blood, either unsorted or a sorted T cell fraction (not recorded which). The source of these receptors is a male donor with ankylosing spondylitis.

The chain joins TRBV5-1 to TRBJ1-4; the match to TRBD1 covers 8 bases. The CDR3 runs 15 residues. Losses at the gene ends were 0 bases for V and 8 bases for J; bases not matched to a gene: 6. Germline V gene sequence: CDR1 SGHRS, CDR2 YFSETQ. The CDR3 reads CASSLVQGAQEKLFF. CDR3 in DNA: TGCGCCAGCAGCTTGGTCCAGGGGGCTCAAGAAAAACTGTTTTTT.

The chain joins TRBV7-2 to TRBJ1-5, with D maybe TRBD1 (6 bases). The CDR3 covers 15 residues. V was cut by 2 bases and J by 2 bases, with 10 bases left in between. Per germline, CDR1 SGHTA and CDR2 FQGNSA. The DNA for the CDR3 is TGTGCCAGCAGCTTAAGGGGGATGGGCAATCAGCCCCAGCATTTT. It specifies CASSLRGMGNQPQHF.

This clonotype was recorded a few times. The chain combines TRBV5-1 with TRBJ2-3, with D maybe TRBD1 (6 bases). The CDR3 is made up of 14 amino acids. Germline loops: CDR1 SGHRS, CDR2 YFSETQ. Trimming took off 3 bases at V and 1 base at J, with 9 bases between the two ends. CDR3: CASSWRTGTDTQYF. The CDR3 DNA follows: TGCGCCAGCAGCTGGAGGACAGGCACAGATACGCAGTATTTT.

This clonotype has just a few counts. CDR3 sequence (DNA): TGTGCCAGCAGTGGTTATGGGAGCCGGGACAGGGGCTACAATGAGCAGTTCTTC. Its protein product is CASSGYGSRDRGYNEQFF. The chain combines TRBV27 with TRBJ2-1, with TRBD1 matching 10 bases. Germline V gives CDR1 MNHEY, CDR2 SMNVEV (reference sequence). The CDR3 covers 18 residues. Unmatched junction bases numbered 13, after V lost 5 bases and J lost 3 bases.

J is TRBJ2-3 and V is TRBV20-1; 12 bases are shared with TRBD2. The germline gives CDR1 DFQATT, CDR2 SNEGSKA (reference sequence). The J segment lost 2 bases and the V segment lost 4 bases, leaving 1 base of the junction unmatched. The CDR3 loop spans 14 amino acids. CDR3 residues: CSATSGRATDTQYF. The CDR3 coding sequence is TGCAGTGCTACTAGCGGGAGGGCCACAGATACGCAGTATTTT.

This clonotype was observed a few times. The gene calls are TRBV7-7 and TRBJ1-1; 8 bases align to TRBD1. The CDR3 length is 13 residues. Germline lookup yields CDR1 SSHAT and CDR2 FNYEAQ (reference sequence). J lost 6 bases, V lost 5 bases, and 5 bases had no gene match. The DNA of the CDR3 is TGTGCCAGCAGCCAGGACAGGGAGGCTGAAGCTTTCTTT. Its translation: CASSQDREAEAFF.

The CDR3 loop is CASSRWTGGNIQYF. Here the CDR3 DNA reads TGTGCCAGCAGCCGGTGGACGGGTGGCAACATTCAGTACTTC. The V call is TRBV6-2 or TRBV6-3, the J call TRBJ2-4; the D is unclear. Trimming left V 6 bases short and J 7 bases short, with 16 bases between. This CDR3 contains 14 residues. Germline V gene sequence: CDR1 MNHEY, CDR2 SVGEGT.

This clonotype was counted between two and nine times. The chain links TRBV20-1 to TRBJ2-7, with 9 bases lining up with TRBD2. Germline CDR1 DFQATT, CDR2 SNEGSKA (reference sequence). With 3 bases clipped from V and 4 bases from J, the junction kept 10 bases outside the gene matches. The CDR3 spans 15 residues. CDR3 bases: TGCAGTGCTAGCCCCCCCCTAGCGGGAAAATACGAGCAGTACTTC. This sequence encodes CSASPPLAGKYEQYF.

The chain uses TRBV27 and TRBJ2-3; D may be TRBD2 (6 bases). V was pared by 4 bases and J by 8 bases, with 22 bases between. CDR1 is MNHEY and CDR2 is SMNVEV in the germline V gene (reference sequence). CDR3 size: 16 residues. This chain's CDR3 is CASSSAGGEEGGTQYF. In nucleotides, the CDR3 is TGTGCCAGCAGTTCCGCTGGGGGAGAGGAGGGAGGTACGCAGTATTTT.

CDR3 region: CASSWGVGGDSPLHF. The CDR3 DNA reads as TGTGCCAGCAGCTGGGGTGTAGGCGGGGATTCACCCCTCCACTTT. The chain uses TRBV5-5 and TRBJ1-6; D not certain. Germline V lookup: CDR1 SGHKS, CDR2 YYEKEE (reference sequence). The CDR3 totals 15 residues. The V end lost 3 bases, the J end lost 8 bases, and 15 bases lay between the germline ends.

This clonotype was found many times. V and J are TRBV10-3 and TRBJ1-5; a possible D gene is TRBD1 (6 bases). CDR3 size: 13 residues. V lost 7 bases to trimming and J lost 6 bases, with 13 bases between them. Looked up from germline, CDR1 is ENHRY and CDR2 is SYGVKD. For the CDR3, the DNA is TGTGCCATCAAGAATCCAGGGGCTCAGCCCCAGCATTTT. This codes for CAIKNPGAQPQHF.

This clonotype turned up a few times. This sequence joins TRBV20-1 and TRBJ2-1, with TRBD2 matching over 9 bases. CDR3 length: 14 residues. The V segment lost 5 bases and the J segment 9 bases; nucleotides outside the gene matches: 11. The germline gives CDR1 DFQATT, CDR2 SNEGSKA (reference sequence). CDR3 nucleotide sequence: TGCAGTGCTGCGGGAGGGCGATGGCACGGTGAGCAGTTCTTC. It is translated as CSAAGGRWHGEQFF.

The chain couples TRBV12-3 or TRBV12-4 to TRBJ1-5; D may be TRBD1 (5 bases). CDR3 size: 14 residues. V lost 6 bases to trimming and J lost 4 bases, with 13 bases between them. The CDR3 DNA sequence: TGTGCCAGCAGCACCCAGGGAATTAATCAGCCCCAGCATTTT. The encoded protein is CASSTQGINQPQHF.

This chain connects TRBV4-3 to TRBJ2-4, with TRBD1 identical over 10 bases. From germline, CDR1 is LGHNA and CDR2 YSLEER. CDR3 length: 16 amino acids. Germline trimming cut 0 bases from V and 7 bases from J; bases unmatched to any gene: 6. CDR3 DNA sequence: TGCGCCAGCAGCCAAGAAGCGGGACAGGGGAGTAACATTCAGTACTTC. Its protein is CASSQEAGQGSNIQYF.

The chain has TRBV11-2 and TRBJ1-1, with D unclear. Trimming shortened V by 0 bases and J by 7 bases, and 9 bases separated the two germline ends. CDR3 length equals 13 residues. From germline, CDR1 is SGHAT and CDR2 FQNNGV. The CDR3 DNA is TGTGCCAGCAGCTTAGATCATCAACTTGAAGCTTTCTTT. This codes for CASSLDHQLEAFF.

This clonotype was counted only a few times. This chain uses TRBV6-1 with TRBJ2-1, with 10 bases fitting TRBD1. Unmatched junction bases numbered 8, after V lost 5 bases and J lost 7 bases. CDR1 is MNHNS, CDR2 SASEGT, per germline. The CDR3 consists of 15 residues. CDR3 DNA: TGTGCCAGCAGTACCAGACAGGGGGCGATGAATGAGCAGTTCTTC. Its translation is CASSTRQGAMNEQFF.

This clonotype was counted at least ten times. This chain links TRBV27 with TRBJ2-2; D call uncertain. V was clipped by 6 bases and J by 0 bases, with 11 bases between them. CDR3 length: 15 amino acids. Germline values: CDR1 MNHEY, CDR2 SMNVEV (reference sequence). For the CDR3, the DNA is TGTGCCAGCAGCCCAGGACGGACGAACACCGGGGAGCTGTTTTTT. Its protein is CASSPGRTNTGELFF.

This chain links TRBV10-3 with TRBJ1-1; D gene uncertain. Germline V gives CDR1 ENHRY, CDR2 SYGVKD. The CDR3 is made up of 12 amino acids. Trimming stripped 4 bases from V and 5 bases from J, with 8 bases between. The CDR3 loop reads CAISGGLTEAFF. The CDR3 DNA reads TGTGCCATCAGTGGTGGGCTTACTGAAGCTTTCTTT.

The rearrangement joins TRBV5-1 to TRBJ1-4, with 8 bases identical to TRBD1. The CDR3 consists of 14 residues. Trimming at V came to 4 bases and at J to 10 bases, leaving 9 bases not matched to a gene. Germline lookup yields CDR1 SGHRS and CDR2 YFSETQ. The CDR3 DNA reads as TGCGCCAGCAGCGAGACAGGGGTCGGCGGAAAACTGTTTTTT. Residues: CASSETGVGGKLFF.

This clonotype was seen a handful of times. V gene TRBV5-1 combines with J gene TRBJ2-2, with 7 bases matching TRBD2. The germline V gene encodes CDR1 SGHRS and CDR2 YFSETQ. The CDR3 spans 15 residues. V shed 3 bases and J 0 bases; nucleotides not matched to a gene: 2. This chain's CDR3 is CASSSSGANTGELFF. The CDR3 nucleotides are TGCGCCAGCAGCTCAAGCGGGGCGAACACCGGGGAGCTGTTTTTT.

The gene calls are TRBV7-2 and TRBJ2-7; 8 nucleotides match TRBD1. CDR3 length equals 16 residues. The ends lost 5 bases at V and 1 base at J; junction bases unmatched: 10. Per the germline V gene, CDR1 is SGHTA and CDR2 is FQGNSA. Here the CDR3 DNA reads TGTGCCAGCAGCCCGCAGGGGGCCCATAAATCCTACGAGCAGTACTTC. Protein: CASSPQGAHKSYEQYF.